Each of the 32 T cell receptor beta chains below was sequenced from the same sample in a study of a mutant IDH1 vaccine in newly diagnosed glioma. Measured with immunoSEQ multiplex PCR; TCRdb has only the in-frame clones, and not every one. The table includes around 50,000 clones, approximately 90% detected once. The sample's time point: baseline, week 1 (first vaccination visit). This sample's treatment: pre-vaccination baseline after standard-of-care therapy. Sequenced here: PBMCs, sampled from a glioma patient treated with radiotherapy, temozolomide or both. Every receptor here comes from a man in his forties or fifties with glioma.

The chain combines TRBV27 with TRBJ2-3; a weak D match, TRBD2 (6 bases). This CDR3 region has 19 residues. V gave up 5 bases and J gave up 0 bases, with 24 bases separating them. Germline V CDR1 and CDR2: MNHEY, SMNVEV (reference sequence). CDR3 residues: CASSRAPVGLRTSTDTQYF. The CDR3 DNA sequence: TGTGCCAGCAGTCGGGCCCCCGTGGGACTTCGTACAAGCACAGATACGCAGTATTTT.

This chain connects TRBV4-1 to TRBJ2-7, with TRBD1 identical over 9 bases. The germline CDR1 and CDR2 sequences are MGHRA and YSYEKL. The J segment lost 5 bases and the V segment lost 4 bases, leaving 6 bases of the junction unmatched. The CDR3 extends over 14 amino acids. CDR3 protein: CASSPRDRVHEQYF. The CDR3 bases are TGCGCCAGCAGCCCACGGGACAGGGTCCACGAGCAGTACTTC.

This clone was observed once. The CDR3 is CASSQGLAGVSGELFF. The CDR3 bases are TGCGCCAGCAGCCAAGGACTAGCGGGAGTATCCGGGGAGCTGTTTTTT. This rearrangement joins TRBV4-3 to TRBJ2-2; 12 nucleotides agree with TRBD2. CDR1 and CDR2 from the germline V gene are LGHNA and YSLEER. Germline trimming cut 1 base from V and 6 bases from J; bases unmatched to any gene: 3. CDR3 length: 16 residues.

The chain has TRBV18 and TRBJ1-3; perhaps TRBD1 as D (6 bases). Germline V gene sequence: CDR1 KGHSH, CDR2 LQKENI. CDR3 length: 19 amino acids. With 1 base removed from V and 0 bases from J, the gap between germline ends came to 19 bases. In DNA form, the CDR3 reads TGTGCCAGCTCACCACGGGGGGGCAGAGGACGGATCTCTGGAAACACCATATATTTT. Protein sequence: CASSPRGGRGRISGNTIYF.

CDR3 residues: CASSRTYLAEQETQYF. DNA for the CDR3: TGCGCCAGCAGCCGAACGTATCTAGCGGAACAAGAGACCCAGTACTTC. This chain uses TRBV4-1 with TRBJ2-5, with 7 bases aligning to TRBD2. V shed 4 bases, J shed 2 bases, and the junction held 10 bases outside the gene matches. CDR1 and CDR2 (germline): MGHRA, YSYEKL. CDR3 length: 16 amino acids.

The chain couples TRBV6-6 to TRBJ1-1; 7 nucleotides agree with TRBD1. The CDR3 is 16 amino acids. Looked up from germline, CDR1 is MNHNY and CDR2 is SVGAGI (reference sequence). V lost 6 bases, J lost 4 bases, and 14 bases stayed unmatched. The CDR3, as DNA: TGTGCCAGCAGACCGACAGGGCCTAATGTCGGCACTGAAGCTTTCTTT. It is translated as CASRPTGPNVGTEAFF.

This clone was seen a single time. The chain is built from TRBV19 and TRBJ1-2; 8 positions agree with TRBD1. After removal of 5 bases from V and 4 bases from J, the junction contained 9 bases not matched to a gene. The germline V gene has CDR1 LNHDA and CDR2 SQIVND (reference sequence). The CDR3 length is 15 residues. CDR3 sequence (DNA): TGTGCCAGTAGTTGGCTGGGACAGGCCAGCTATGGCTACACCTTC. Residues: CASSWLGQASYGYTF.

The V call is TRBV10-3, the J call TRBJ2-1, with TRBD1 matching over 7 bases. Per the germline V gene, CDR1 is ENHRY and CDR2 is SYGVKD. Trimming took 9 bases from V and 3 from J; bases not matched to a gene: 5. The CDR3 sequence is 13 residues long. CDR3 DNA sequence: TGTGCCATAGCGGACAGGAACTACAATGAGCAGTTCTTC. As protein: CAIADRNYNEQFF.

This clone was seen just once. V is TRBV10-1 and J is TRBJ2-7; 8 bases match TRBD1. CDR1 is WNHNN, CDR2 SYGVQD, per germline (reference sequence). The CDR3 has 12 residues. The J segment lost 4 bases and the V segment lost 10 bases, leaving 6 bases of the junction unmatched. CDR3 loop: CAIPGQVYEQYF. For the CDR3, the DNA is TGCGCCATCCCGGGACAGGTTTACGAGCAGTACTTC.

The J gene is TRBJ2-7, the V gene TRBV5-6, with 8 bases identical to TRBD1. V lost 3 bases and J lost 3; bases outside the gene matches: 2. Germline CDR1 reads SGHDT; CDR2 reads YYEEEE. CDR3 length equals 13 residues. The CDR3 reads CASSSDRVYEQYF. In DNA form, the CDR3 reads TGTGCCAGCAGCTCGGACAGGGTCTACGAGCAGTACTTC.

The genes are TRBV6-1 and TRBJ2-7; TRBD1 matches 10 bases. After removal of 7 bases from V and 4 bases from J, the junction contained 1 base not matched to a gene. There are 12 residues in the CDR3. Germline CDR1 and CDR2: MNHNS and SASEGT. The CDR3 reads CASMDRGYEQYF. The DNA of the CDR3 is TGTGCCAGCATGGACAGGGGGTACGAGCAGTACTTC.

The chain recombines TRBV19 with TRBJ2-5; 10 bases match TRBD2. This CDR3 is 14 amino acids long. With V trimmed by 4 bases and J by 5 bases, 4 bases remained unmatched. Per the germline V gene, CDR1 is LNHDA and CDR2 is SQIVND (reference sequence). The CDR3 region has the DNA TGTGCCAGTAGTACCCTAGCGGGAGAGGAGACCCAGTACTTC. This sequence encodes CASSTLAGEETQYF.

This chain uses TRBV19 with TRBJ1-3; D is unclear. The CDR3 extends over 16 amino acids. Germline values: CDR1 LNHDA, CDR2 SQIVND (reference sequence). Trimming left V 9 bases short and J 2 bases short, with 20 bases between. The CDR3 DNA sequence: TGTGCCAGCCTCCCCCACACCAGGCGAACTGGAAACACCATATATTTT. Protein sequence: CASLPHTRRTGNTIYF.

The rearrangement links TRBV19 to TRBJ2-1, with a tentative D call TRBD2 (5 bases). V lost 7 bases, J lost 4 bases, and 11 bases lay in between. The germline V gene has CDR1 LNHDA and CDR2 SQIVND (reference sequence). The CDR3 has 13 residues. The CDR3 sequence: CASTGLGYNEQFF. CDR3 coding DNA: TGTGCCAGTACCGGACTTGGGTACAATGAGCAGTTCTTC.

The V gene is TRBV7-2, the J gene TRBJ2-7; TRBD1 matches 9 bases. J was trimmed by 7 bases and V by 4 bases; bases with no gene match: 14. The germline CDR1 and CDR2 sequences are SGHTA and FQGNSA. This CDR3 spans 16 amino acids. The CDR3 spells CASSSQPGQGKKEQYF. The CDR3 DNA is TGTGCCAGCAGCTCTCAACCGGGACAGGGAAAAAAGGAGCAGTACTTC. Full variable domain (remainder filled in from reference TRBV7-2 and TRBJ2-7): GAGVSQSPSNKVTEKGKDVELRCDPISGHTALYWYRQSLGQGLEFLIYFQGNSAPDKSGLPSDRFSAERTGGSVSTLTIQRTQQEDSAVYLCASSSQPGQGKKEQYFGPGTRLTVT.

This clone appeared once. The chain joins TRBV4-1 to TRBJ2-7; 7 nucleotides align to TRBD1. V lost 0 bases and J lost 2; bases outside the gene matches: 4. The CDR3 covers 15 residues. Looked up from germline, CDR1 is MGHRA and CDR2 is YSYEKL. The DNA of the CDR3 is TGCGCCAGCAGCCAAGACAGGGGGACCCCCTACGAGCAGTACTTC. It is translated as CASSQDRGTPYEQYF.

The chain carries TRBV29-1 and TRBJ2-1, with 7 bases that match TRBD1. With 6 bases clipped from V and 3 bases from J, the junction kept 5 bases outside the gene matches. Germline lookup yields CDR1 SQVTM and CDR2 ANQGSEA. The CDR3 is 13 amino acids. The DNA for the CDR3 is TGCAGCGTGGGACAGACCTACTACAATGAGCAGTTCTTC. The encoded protein is CSVGQTYYNEQFF.

The J gene is TRBJ2-1, the V gene TRBV7-2; 12 positions match TRBD2. Germline loops: CDR1 SGHTA, CDR2 FQGNSA. V was pared by 6 bases and J by 8 bases, with 11 bases of the junction left unmatched. This CDR3 is built from 16 residues. As DNA, the CDR3 is TGTGCCAGCAGGCCACAGACTAGCGGGAGAGGGGATGAGCAGTTCTTC. Residues: CASRPQTSGRGDEQFF. The full variable domain, its missing parts supplied by reference TRBV7-2 and TRBJ2-1, is GAGVSQSPSNKVTEKGKDVELRCDPISGHTALYWYRQSLGQGLEFLIYFQGNSAPDKSGLPSDRFSAERTGGSVSTLTIQRTQQEDSAVYLCASRPQTSGRGDEQFFGPGTRLTVL.

This clone has just a few counts. In nucleotides, the CDR3 is TGTGCCAGCAGCACCCGCGAAAGCTCCTACGAGCAGTACTTC. Translation gives CASSTRESSYEQYF. V usage is TRBV7-9 and J usage is TRBJ2-7, with no clear D. This CDR3 is built from 14 residues. Looked up from germline, CDR1 is SEHNR and CDR2 is FQNEAQ (reference sequence). With 5 bases removed from V and 0 bases from J, the gap between germline ends came to 11 bases.

This chain links TRBV5-1 with TRBJ2-7, with D tentatively TRBD1 or TRBD2 (5 bases each). Germline assignment: CDR1 SGHRS and CDR2 YFSETQ. The CDR3 consists of 14 residues. V shed 4 bases and J shed 2 bases, with 13 bases lying between them. Written as DNA, the CDR3 is TGCGCCAGCAGCCGGGACCCTGAGGCCTACGAGCAGTACTTC. This translates into CASSRDPEAYEQYF.

This chain joins TRBV6-6 and TRBJ2-5, with D unclear. There are 14 residues in the CDR3. V lost 0 bases, J lost 2 bases, and 7 bases lay in between. Germline V gene sequence: CDR1 MNHNY, CDR2 SVGAGI (reference sequence). The CDR3 here is CASSYSTSQETQYF. The CDR3 bases are TGTGCCAGCAGTTACTCAACGTCTCAAGAGACCCAGTACTTC.

This chain connects TRBV5-1 to TRBJ2-7, with 7 bases matching TRBD2. The V and J ends lost 7 bases and 4 bases, in that order; junction bases with no gene match: 11. The CDR3 extends over 14 amino acids. Per germline, CDR1 SGHRS and CDR2 YFSETQ. This CDR3 is CASRHYGGSYEQYF. CDR3 DNA: TGCGCCAGCCGCCACTACGGGGGGAGTTACGAGCAGTACTTC.

The chain joins TRBV6-5 to TRBJ1-1, with D possibly being TRBD1 (6 bases). CDR3 length: 13 amino acids. Germline assignment: CDR1 MNHEY and CDR2 SVGAGI. V was clipped by 5 bases and J by 3 bases, with 10 bases between them. The CDR3 DNA reads TGTGCCAGCAGTACCTACAGGGACACTGAAGCTTTCTTT. Protein sequence: CASSTYRDTEAFF.

V usage is TRBV5-1 and J usage is TRBJ1-1; weak D call: TRBD1 (6 bases). CDR1 and CDR2 (germline): SGHRS, YFSETQ. This CDR3 has 13 amino acids. V was shortened by 3 bases and J by 10 bases, with 16 bases between the two germline ends. The DNA of the CDR3 is TGCGCCAGCAGCTGGAGGGGCGGGGGCTCAGCTTTCTTT. Translation gives CASSWRGGGSAFF.

As for this clone: The same CDR3 also results from other DNA sequences found in this sample. This chain connects TRBV5-1 to TRBJ2-7; D gene ambiguous. Germline V lookup: CDR1 SGHRS, CDR2 YFSETQ. Deletions cut 0 bases from V and 2 bases from J, with 9 bases between. CDR3 length equals 14 residues. This CDR3 is CASSLVVQPYEQYF. CDR3 sequence (DNA): TGCGCCAGCAGCTTGGTTGTACAGCCCTACGAGCAGTACTTC. Full variable domain (remainder filled in from reference TRBV5-1 and TRBJ2-7): KAGVTQTPRYLIKTRGQQVTLSCSPISGHRSVSWYQQTPGQGLQFLFEYFSETQRNKGNFPGRFSGRQFSNSRSEMNVSTLELGDSALYLCASSLVVQPYEQYFGPGTRLTVT.

CDR3 sequence (DNA): TGTGCCAGCAGCTTAGTTGTCAGGGAATTCTCCTACGAGCAGTACTTC. Translated: CASSLVVREFSYEQYF. The rearrangement uses TRBV7-2 and TRBJ2-7, with D possibly being TRBD1 (5 bases). V shed 1 base and J shed 0 bases, with 13 bases lying between them. CDR3 length: 16 amino acids. Germline CDR1 reads SGHTA; CDR2 reads FQGNSA.

The V call is TRBV5-6, the J call TRBJ2-2; D call uncertain. The CDR3 is made up of 15 amino acids. Looked up from germline, CDR1 is SGHDT and CDR2 is YYEEEE. V was shortened by 0 bases and J by 1 base, with 7 bases between the two germline ends. In nucleotides, the CDR3 is TGTGCCAGCAGCTTGGGTCTTCAGAACACCGGGGAGCTGTTTTTT. This encodes CASSLGLQNTGELFF.

This clone was detected only once. This chain joins TRBV10-3 and TRBJ1-3; 7 bases line up with TRBD1. There are 13 residues in the CDR3. Germline trimming cut 5 bases from V and 4 bases from J; bases unmatched to any gene: 2. CDR1 ENHRY and CDR2 SYGVKD come from the germline V gene. The CDR3 DNA sequence: TGTGCCATCAGTTCGACAGGGGGAAACACCATATATTTT. Translated, it gives CAISSTGGNTIYF.

V and J are TRBV29-1 and TRBJ1-1, with 7 bases fitting TRBD1. Unmatched junction bases numbered 23, after V lost 5 bases and J lost 11 bases. Germline V gene sequence: CDR1 SQVTM, CDR2 ANQGSEA. The CDR3 is 16 amino acids. The CDR3 spells CSVFPDDVKPGGRAFF. The CDR3 nucleotides read TGCAGCGTTTTTCCTGACGATGTGAAGCCAGGGGGTAGGGCTTTCTTT.

The chain employs TRBV4-2 and TRBJ1-1, with D tentatively TRBD1 (5 bases). In germline, CDR1 is LGHNA, CDR2 YNFKEQ. The CDR3 spans 15 residues. Trimming removed 0 bases from V and 3 bases from J, with 11 bases in between. The CDR3 DNA reads as TGTGCCAGCAGCCAAGATGTAGGGGTAGACACTGAAGCTTTCTTT. As protein: CASSQDVGVDTEAFF.

The chain employs TRBV7-9 and TRBJ2-7; D is uncertain. The germline V gene encodes CDR1 SEHNR and CDR2 FQNEAQ (reference sequence). There are 12 residues in the CDR3. Trimming took off 8 bases at V and 5 bases at J, with 13 bases between the two ends. In nucleotides, the CDR3 is TGTGCCAGCCAACGCTCCGCGGACGAGCAGTACTTC. Its translation is CASQRSADEQYF.

The rearrangement joins TRBV7-2 to TRBJ1-2; the D is unclear. The CDR3 contains 13 residues. V gave up 4 bases and J gave up 2 bases, with 8 bases separating them. Germline lookup yields CDR1 SGHTA and CDR2 FQGNSA. In nucleotides, the CDR3 is TGTGCCAGCAGCTCAAGTCAGAACTATGGCTACACCTTC. The encoded protein is CASSSSQNYGYTF.